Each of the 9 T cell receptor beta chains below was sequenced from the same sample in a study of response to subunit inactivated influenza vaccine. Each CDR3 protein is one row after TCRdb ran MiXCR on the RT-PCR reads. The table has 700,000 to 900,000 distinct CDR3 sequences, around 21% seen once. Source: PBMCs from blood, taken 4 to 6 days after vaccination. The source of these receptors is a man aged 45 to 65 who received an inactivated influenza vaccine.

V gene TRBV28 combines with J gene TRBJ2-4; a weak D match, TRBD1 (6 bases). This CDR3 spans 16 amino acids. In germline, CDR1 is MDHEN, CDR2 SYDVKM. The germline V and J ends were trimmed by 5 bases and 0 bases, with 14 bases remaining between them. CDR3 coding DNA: TGTGCCAGCAGTACCTACAGGGCTTCAGCCAAAAACATTCAGTACTTC. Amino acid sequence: CASSTYRASAKNIQYF.

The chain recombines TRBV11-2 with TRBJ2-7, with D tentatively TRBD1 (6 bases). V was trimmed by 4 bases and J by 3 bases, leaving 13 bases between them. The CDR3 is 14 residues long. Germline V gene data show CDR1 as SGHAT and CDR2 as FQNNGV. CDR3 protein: CASSSYGQHYEQYF. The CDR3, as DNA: TGTGCCAGCAGCTCCTACGGACAGCACTACGAGCAGTACTTC. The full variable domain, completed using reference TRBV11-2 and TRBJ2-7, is EAGVAQSPRYKIIEKRQSVAFWCNPISGHATLYWYQQILGQGPKLLIQFQNNGVVDDSQLPKDRFSAERLKGVDSTLKIQPAKLEDSAVYLCASSSYGQHYEQYFGPGTRLTVT.

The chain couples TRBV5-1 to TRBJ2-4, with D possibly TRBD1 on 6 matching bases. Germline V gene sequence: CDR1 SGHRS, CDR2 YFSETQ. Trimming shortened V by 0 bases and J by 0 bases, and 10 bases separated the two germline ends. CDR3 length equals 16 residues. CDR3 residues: CASSLAWGLAKNIQYF. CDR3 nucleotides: TGCGCCAGCAGCTTGGCCTGGGGGCTAGCCAAAAACATTCAGTACTTC.

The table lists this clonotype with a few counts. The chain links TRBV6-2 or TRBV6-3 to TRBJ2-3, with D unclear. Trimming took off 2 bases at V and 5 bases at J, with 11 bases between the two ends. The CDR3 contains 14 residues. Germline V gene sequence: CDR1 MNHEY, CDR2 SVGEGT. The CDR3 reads CASSYRRDGDTQYF. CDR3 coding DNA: TGTGCCAGCAGTTACCGCCGCGATGGAGATACGCAGTATTTT.

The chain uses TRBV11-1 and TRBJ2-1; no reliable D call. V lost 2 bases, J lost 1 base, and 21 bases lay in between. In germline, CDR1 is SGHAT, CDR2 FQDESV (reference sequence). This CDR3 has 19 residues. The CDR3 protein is CASSLIFIRRLESYNEQFF. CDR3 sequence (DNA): TGTGCCAGCAGCTTAATTTTCATTCGTCGGCTAGAGTCCTACAATGAGCAGTTCTTC.

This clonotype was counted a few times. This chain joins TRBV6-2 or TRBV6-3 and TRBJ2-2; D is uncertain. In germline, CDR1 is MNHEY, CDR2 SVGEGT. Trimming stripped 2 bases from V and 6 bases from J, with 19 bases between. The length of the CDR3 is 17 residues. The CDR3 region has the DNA TGTGCCAGCAGTTACCCAAGATCGAGACCTGCTCCCGGGGAGCTGTTTTTT. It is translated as CASSYPRSRPAPGELFF.

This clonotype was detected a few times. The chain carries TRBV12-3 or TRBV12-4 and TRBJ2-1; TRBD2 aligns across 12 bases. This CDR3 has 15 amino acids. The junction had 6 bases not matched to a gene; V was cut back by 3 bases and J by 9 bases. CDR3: CASSLSSGGALEQFF. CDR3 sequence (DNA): TGTGCCAGCAGTTTGTCTAGCGGGGGGGCCCTTGAGCAGTTCTTC.

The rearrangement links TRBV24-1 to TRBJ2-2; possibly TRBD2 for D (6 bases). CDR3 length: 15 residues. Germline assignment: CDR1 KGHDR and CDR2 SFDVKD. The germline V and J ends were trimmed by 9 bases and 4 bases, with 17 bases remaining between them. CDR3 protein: CATGRSGWVTGELFF. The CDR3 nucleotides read TGTGCCACCGGGAGGAGCGGGTGGGTCACCGGGGAGCTGTTTTTT.

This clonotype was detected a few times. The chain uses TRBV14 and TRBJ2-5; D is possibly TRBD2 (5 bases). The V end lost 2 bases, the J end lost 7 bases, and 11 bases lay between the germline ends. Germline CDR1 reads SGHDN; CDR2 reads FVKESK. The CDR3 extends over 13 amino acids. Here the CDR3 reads CASSQIGRGTQYF. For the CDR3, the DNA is TGTGCCAGCAGCCAAATTGGACGGGGGACCCAGTACTTC.